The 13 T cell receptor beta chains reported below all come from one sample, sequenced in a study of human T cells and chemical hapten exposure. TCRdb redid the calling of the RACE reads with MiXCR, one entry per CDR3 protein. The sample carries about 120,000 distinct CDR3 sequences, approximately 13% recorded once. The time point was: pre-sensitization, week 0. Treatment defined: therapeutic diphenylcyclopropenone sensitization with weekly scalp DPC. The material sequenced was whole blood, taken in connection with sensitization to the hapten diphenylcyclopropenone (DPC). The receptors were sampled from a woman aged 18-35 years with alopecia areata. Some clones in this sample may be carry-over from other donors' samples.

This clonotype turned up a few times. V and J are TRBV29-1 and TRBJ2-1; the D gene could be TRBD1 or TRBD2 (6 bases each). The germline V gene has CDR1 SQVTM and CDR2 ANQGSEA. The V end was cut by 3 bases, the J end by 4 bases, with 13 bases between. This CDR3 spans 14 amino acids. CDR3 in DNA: TGCAGCGTTGAGGAGGGGGGCCTTTACAATGAGCAGTTCTTC. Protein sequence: CSVEEGGLYNEQFF.

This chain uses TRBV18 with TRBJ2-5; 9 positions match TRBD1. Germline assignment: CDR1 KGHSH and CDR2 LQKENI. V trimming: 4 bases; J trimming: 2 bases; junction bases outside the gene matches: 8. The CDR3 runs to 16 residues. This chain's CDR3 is CASSLGTGTWQETQYF. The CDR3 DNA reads TGTGCCAGCTCACTTGGGACAGGGACGTGGCAAGAGACCCAGTACTTC.

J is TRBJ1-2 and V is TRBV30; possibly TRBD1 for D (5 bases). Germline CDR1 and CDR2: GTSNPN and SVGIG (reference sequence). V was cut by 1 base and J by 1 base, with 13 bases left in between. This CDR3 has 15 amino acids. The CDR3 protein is CAWSAPGRHNYGYTF. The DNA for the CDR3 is TGTGCCTGGAGTGCCCCGGGACGCCATAACTATGGCTACACCTTC.

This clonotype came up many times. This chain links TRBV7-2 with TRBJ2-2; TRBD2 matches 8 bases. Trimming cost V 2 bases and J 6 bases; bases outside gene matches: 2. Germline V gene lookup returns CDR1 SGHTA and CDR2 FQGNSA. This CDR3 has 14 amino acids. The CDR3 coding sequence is TGTGCCAGCAGCTTATCCGGGGGGGCCGGGGAGCTGTTTTTT. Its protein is CASSLSGGAGELFF.

CDR3 DNA: TGCAGCGCTGGGACAGGGACTAACTATGGCTACACCTTC. Its translation is CSAGTGTNYGYTF. The V gene is TRBV29-1, the J gene TRBJ1-2; 9 bases are shared with TRBD1. The V gene's germline CDR1 is SQVTM and CDR2 ANQGSEA. V was clipped by 7 bases and J by 0 bases; unmatched bases: 3. The CDR3 runs 13 residues. Supplemented by reference TRBV29-1 and TRBJ1-2, the full variable domain reads SAVISQKPSRDICQRGTSLTIQCQVDSQVTMMFWYRQQPGQSLTLIATANQGSEATYESGFVIDKFPISRPNLTFSTLTVSNMSPEDSSIYLCSAGTGTNYGYTFGSGTRLTVV.

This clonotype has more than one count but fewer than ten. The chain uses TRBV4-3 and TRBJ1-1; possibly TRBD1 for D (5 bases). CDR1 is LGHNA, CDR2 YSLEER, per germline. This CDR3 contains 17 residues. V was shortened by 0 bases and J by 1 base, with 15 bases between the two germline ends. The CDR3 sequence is CASSQDLSSQGNTEAFF. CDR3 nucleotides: TGCGCCAGCAGCCAAGATCTATCGTCCCAGGGGAACACTGAAGCTTTCTTT.

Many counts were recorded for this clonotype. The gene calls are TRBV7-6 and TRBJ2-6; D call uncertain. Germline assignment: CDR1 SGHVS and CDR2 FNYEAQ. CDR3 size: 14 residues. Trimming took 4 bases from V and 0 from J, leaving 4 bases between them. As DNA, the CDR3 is TGTGCCAGCAGCTCGGACTCTGGGGCCAACGTCCTGACTTTC. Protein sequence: CASSSDSGANVLTF.

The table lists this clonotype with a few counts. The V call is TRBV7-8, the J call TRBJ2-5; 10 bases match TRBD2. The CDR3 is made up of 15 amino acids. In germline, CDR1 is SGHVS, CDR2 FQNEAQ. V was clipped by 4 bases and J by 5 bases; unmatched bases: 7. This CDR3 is CASSSAGGRMETQYF. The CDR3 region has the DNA TGTGCCAGCAGCTCAGCGGGGGGGCGGATGGAGACCCAGTACTTC.

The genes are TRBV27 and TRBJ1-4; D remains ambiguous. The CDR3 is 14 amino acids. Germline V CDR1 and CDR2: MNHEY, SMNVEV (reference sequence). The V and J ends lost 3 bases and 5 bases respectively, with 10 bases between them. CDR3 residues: CASSFVVGNEKLFF. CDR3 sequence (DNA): TGTGCCAGCAGTTTTGTGGTTGGGAATGAAAAACTGTTTTTT.

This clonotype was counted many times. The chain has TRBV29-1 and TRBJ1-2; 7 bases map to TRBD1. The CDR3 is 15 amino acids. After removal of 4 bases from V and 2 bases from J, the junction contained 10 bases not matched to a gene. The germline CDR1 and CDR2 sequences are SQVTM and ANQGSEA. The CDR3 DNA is TGCAGCGTTGTGAGACAGGGAGTCGGGAACTATGGCTACACCTTC. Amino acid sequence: CSVVRQGVGNYGYTF.

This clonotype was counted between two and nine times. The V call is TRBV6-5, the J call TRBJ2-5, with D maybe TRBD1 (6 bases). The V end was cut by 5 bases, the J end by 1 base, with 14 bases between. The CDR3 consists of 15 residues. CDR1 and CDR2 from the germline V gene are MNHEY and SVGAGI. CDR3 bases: TGTGCCAGCAGTCGCCAGGGACATAGCCAAGAGACCCAGTACTTC. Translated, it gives CASSRQGHSQETQYF.

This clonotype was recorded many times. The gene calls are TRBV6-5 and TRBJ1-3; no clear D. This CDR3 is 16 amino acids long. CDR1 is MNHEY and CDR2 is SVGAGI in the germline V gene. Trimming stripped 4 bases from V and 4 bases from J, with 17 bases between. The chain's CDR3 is CASSLTIPGIGNTIYF. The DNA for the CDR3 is TGTGCCAGCAGTTTAACGATCCCTGGCATCGGAAACACCATATATTTT.

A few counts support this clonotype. For the CDR3, the DNA is TGCAGTGCTTGGGGGACAGCTCGTCAGCCCCAGCATTTT. Its translation: CSAWGTARQPQHF. V and J are TRBV20-1 and TRBJ1-5; the match to TRBD1 covers 7 bases. V shed 5 bases, J shed 6 bases, and the junction held 7 bases outside the gene matches. There are 13 residues in the CDR3. Germline V gene lookup returns CDR1 DFQATT and CDR2 SNEGSKA (reference sequence).